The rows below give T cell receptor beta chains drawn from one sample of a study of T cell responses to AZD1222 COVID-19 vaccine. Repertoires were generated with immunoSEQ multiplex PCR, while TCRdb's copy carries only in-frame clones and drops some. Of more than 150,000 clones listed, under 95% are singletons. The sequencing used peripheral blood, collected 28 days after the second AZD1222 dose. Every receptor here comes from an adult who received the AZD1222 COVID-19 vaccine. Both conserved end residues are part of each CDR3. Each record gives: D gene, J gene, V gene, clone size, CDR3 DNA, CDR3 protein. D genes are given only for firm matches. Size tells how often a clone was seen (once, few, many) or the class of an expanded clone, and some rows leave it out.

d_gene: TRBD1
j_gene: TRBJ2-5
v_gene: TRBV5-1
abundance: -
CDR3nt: TGCGCCAGCAGCTACGGACAGGGGGCGCAGGAGACCCAGTACTTC
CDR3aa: CASSYGQGAQETQYF

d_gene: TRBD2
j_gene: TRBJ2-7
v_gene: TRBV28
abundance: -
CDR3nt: TGTGCCAGCAGAGGGACTAGCGGGAGCTACGAGCAGTACTTC
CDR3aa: CASRGTSGSYEQYF

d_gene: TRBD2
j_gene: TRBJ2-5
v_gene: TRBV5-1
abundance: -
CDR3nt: TGCGCCAGCAGCTTGGAGGGACTACAAGAGACCCAGTACTTC
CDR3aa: CASSLEGLQETQYF

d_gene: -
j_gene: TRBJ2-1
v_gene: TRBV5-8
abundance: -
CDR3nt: TGTGCCAGCAGCGTGGAGGGTGGCAATGAGCAGTTCTTC
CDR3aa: CASSVEGGNEQFF

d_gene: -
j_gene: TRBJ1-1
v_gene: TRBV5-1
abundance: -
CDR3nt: TGCGCCAGCAGCTTGGGACAGGAAGCTTTCTTT
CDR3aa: CASSLGQEAFF

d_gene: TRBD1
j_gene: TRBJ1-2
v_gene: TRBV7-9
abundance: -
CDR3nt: TGTGCCAGCAGCAAGCCGGGACAGGGGTTCCATGGCTACACCTTC
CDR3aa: CASSKPGQGFHGYTF

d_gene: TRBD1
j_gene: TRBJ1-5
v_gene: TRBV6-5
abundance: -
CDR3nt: TGTGCCAGCAGTCCCGACAGGGGGAAAAATCAGCCCCAGCATTTT
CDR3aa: CASSPDRGKNQPQHF

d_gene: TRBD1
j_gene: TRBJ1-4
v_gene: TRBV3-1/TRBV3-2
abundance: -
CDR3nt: TGTGCCAGCAGCCAAGGGGGACAGGGCCATAAGAGGGAAAAACTGTTTTTT
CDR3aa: CASSQGGQGHKREKLFF

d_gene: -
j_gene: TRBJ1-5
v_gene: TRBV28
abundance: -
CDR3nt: TGTGCCAGCAGCCTGAGGGGATTTAATCAGCCCCAGCATTTT
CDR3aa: CASSLRGFNQPQHF

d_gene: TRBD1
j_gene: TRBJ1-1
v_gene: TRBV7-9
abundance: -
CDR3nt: TGTGCCAGCAGCCGAGACAGGGAGAGTGAAGCTTTCTTT
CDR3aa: CASSRDRESEAFF

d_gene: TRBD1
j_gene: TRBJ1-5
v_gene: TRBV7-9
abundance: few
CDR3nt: TGTGCCAGCAGCACCACTACAGGGGCCTCTCAGCCCCAGCATTTT
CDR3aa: CASSTTTGASQPQHF

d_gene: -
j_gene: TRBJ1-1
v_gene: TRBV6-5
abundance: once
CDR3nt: TGTGCCAGCAGCCCCATGGGTGGCACTGAAGCTTTCTTT
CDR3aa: CASSPMGGTEAFF

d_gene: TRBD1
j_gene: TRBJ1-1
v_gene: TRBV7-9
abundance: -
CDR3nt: TGTGCCAGCAGCTTAGGCCGGGACAGGGTCAGGAACACTGAAGCTTTCTTT
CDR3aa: CASSLGRDRVRNTEAFF

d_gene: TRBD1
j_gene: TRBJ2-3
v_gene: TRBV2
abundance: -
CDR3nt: TGTGCCAGCAGCCGAGACAGGGGAGGAGATACGCAGTATTTT
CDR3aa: CASSRDRGGDTQYF

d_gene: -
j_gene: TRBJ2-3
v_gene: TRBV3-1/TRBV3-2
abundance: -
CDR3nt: TGTGCCAGCAGCCAAGGGGCAAACACAGATACGCAGTATTTT
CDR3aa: CASSQGANTDTQYF

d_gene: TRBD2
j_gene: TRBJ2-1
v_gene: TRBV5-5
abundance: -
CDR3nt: TGTGCCAGCAGCTTGGGACTAGCGGGAGTGAATACCTACAATGAGCAGTTCTTC
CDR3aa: CASSLGLAGVNTYNEQFF

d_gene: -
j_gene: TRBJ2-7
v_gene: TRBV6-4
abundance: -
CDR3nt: TGTGCCAGCAGTCCTCATTTTCAGACACCCCGGGGCGGCTCCTACGAGCAGTACTTC
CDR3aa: CASSPHFQTPRGGSYEQYF

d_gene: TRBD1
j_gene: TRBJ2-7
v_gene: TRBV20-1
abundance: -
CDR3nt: TGCAGTGCTATAGGACAGGCCGAGATAACCTTC
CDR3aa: CSAIGQAEITF

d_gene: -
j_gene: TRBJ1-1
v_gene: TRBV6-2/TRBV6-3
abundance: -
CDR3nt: TGTGCCAGCAGTTACTCGAACAGGGTGAACACTGAAGCTTTCTTT
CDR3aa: CASSYSNRVNTEAFF

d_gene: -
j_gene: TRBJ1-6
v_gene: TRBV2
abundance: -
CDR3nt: TGTGCCAGCAGAAAAAGGCAGGTCCTGAAGGATTCACCCCTCCACTTT
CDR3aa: CASRKRQVLKDSPLHF

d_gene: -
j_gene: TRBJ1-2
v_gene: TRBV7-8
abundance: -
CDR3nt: TGTGCCAGCAGCAACCGAAATGCAGGCACAGCCTATGGCTACACCTTC
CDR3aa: CASSNRNAGTAYGYTF

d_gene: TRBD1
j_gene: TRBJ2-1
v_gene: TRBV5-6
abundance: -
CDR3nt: TGTGCCAGCAGCTTGCGAGGGGGCGGGGAGCAGTTCTTC
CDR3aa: CASSLRGGGEQFF

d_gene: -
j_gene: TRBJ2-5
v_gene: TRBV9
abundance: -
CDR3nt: TGTGCCAGCAGCGTATATGGGCAGGGTGGTGAGACCCAGTACTTC
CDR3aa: CASSVYGQGGETQYF

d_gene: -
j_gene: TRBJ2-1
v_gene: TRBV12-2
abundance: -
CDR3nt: TGTGCAAGTCGCACCCGTTGGGGGACGGACTACAATGAGCAGTTCTTC
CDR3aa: CASRTRWGTDYNEQFF

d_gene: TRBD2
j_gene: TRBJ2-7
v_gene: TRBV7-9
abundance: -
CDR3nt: TGTGCCAGCAGCCCCGCCGGGCTAGCGGGAACCGAGCAGTACTTC
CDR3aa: CASSPAGLAGTEQYF

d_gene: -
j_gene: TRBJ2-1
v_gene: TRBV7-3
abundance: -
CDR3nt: TGTGCCAGCAGCTTATCTGGTGGCCCGCGCGATGAGCAGTTCTTC
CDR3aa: CASSLSGGPRDEQFF

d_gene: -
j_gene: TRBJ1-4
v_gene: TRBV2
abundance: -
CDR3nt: TGTGCCAGCAGTGATGCAGGAGATTGGTCTGCAACTAATGAAAAACTGTTTTTT
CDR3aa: CASSDAGDWSATNEKLFF

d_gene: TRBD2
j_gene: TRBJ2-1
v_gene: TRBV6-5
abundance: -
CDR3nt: TGTGCCAGCAGTTACGGACTAGCGGGAGACAATGAGCAGTTCTTC
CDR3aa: CASSYGLAGDNEQFF

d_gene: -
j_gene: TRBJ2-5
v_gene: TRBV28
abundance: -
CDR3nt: TGTGCCAGCAGCTCAACTTACCGAGCTGGTGCGAACCAAGAGACCCAGTACTTC
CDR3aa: CASSSTYRAGANQETQYF

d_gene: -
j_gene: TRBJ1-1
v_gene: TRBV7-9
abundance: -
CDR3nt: TGTGCCAGCAGCTTAGCAGGGGCGGGAGACACTGAAGCTTTCTTT
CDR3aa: CASSLAGAGDTEAFF

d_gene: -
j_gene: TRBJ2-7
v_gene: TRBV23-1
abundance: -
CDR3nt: TGCGCCAGCAGGATAGGGCCCTACGAGCAGTACTTC
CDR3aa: CASRIGPYEQYF

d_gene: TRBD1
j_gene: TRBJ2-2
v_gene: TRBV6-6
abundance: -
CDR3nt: TGTGCCAGCAGTTACCCAGGGGGTTTGTACACCGGGGAGCTGTTTTTT
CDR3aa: CASSYPGGLYTGELFF

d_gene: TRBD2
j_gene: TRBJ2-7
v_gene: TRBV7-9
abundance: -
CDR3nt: TGTGCCAGCAGCCGACTAGCGGAGAGTTACGAGCAGTACTTC
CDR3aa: CASSRLAESYEQYF

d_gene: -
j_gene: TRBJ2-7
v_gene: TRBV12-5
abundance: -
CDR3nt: TGTGCTAGTGGTTTGGTAGCCTACGAGCAGTACTTC
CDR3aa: CASGLVAYEQYF

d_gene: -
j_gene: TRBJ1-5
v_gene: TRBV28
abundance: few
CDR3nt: TGTGCCAGCAGCACCCATACATCGAATCAGCCCCAGCATTTT
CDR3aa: CASSTHTSNQPQHF

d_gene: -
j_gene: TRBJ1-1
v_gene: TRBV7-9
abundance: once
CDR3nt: TGTGCCAGCAGCTTAGTCAGCACTGAAGCTTTCTTT
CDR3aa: CASSLVSTEAFF

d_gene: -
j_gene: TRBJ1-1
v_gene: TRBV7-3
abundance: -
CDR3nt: TGTGCCAGCAGCTCCGAGGGTAACACTGAAGCTTTCTTT
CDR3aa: CASSSEGNTEAFF

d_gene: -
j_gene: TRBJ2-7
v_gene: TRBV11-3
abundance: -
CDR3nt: TGTGCCAGCAGATCCACCCCCGGGTTTTACGAGCAGTACTTC
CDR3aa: CASRSTPGFYEQYF

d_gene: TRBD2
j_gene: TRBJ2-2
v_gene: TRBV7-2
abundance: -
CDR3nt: TGTGCCAGCAGGAGCGGGAGGGCGAACACCGGGGAGCTGTTTTTT
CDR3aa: CASRSGRANTGELFF

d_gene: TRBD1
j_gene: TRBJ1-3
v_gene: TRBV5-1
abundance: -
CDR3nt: TGCGCCAGCAGCATCGGACAGGGATTGATTGGAAACACCATATATTTT
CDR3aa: CASSIGQGLIGNTIYF